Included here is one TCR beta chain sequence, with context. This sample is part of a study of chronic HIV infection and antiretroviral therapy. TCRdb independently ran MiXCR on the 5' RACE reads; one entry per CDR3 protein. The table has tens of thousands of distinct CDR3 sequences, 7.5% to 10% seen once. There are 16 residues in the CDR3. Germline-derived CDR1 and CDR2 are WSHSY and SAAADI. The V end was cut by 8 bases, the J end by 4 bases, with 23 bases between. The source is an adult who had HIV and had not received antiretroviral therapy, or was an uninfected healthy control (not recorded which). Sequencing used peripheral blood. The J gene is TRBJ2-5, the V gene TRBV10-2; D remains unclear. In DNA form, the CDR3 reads TGCGCCAGCGCTCAAGGAGTAGGATTCCCCGTAGAGACCCAGTACTTC. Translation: CASAQGVGFPVETQYF.